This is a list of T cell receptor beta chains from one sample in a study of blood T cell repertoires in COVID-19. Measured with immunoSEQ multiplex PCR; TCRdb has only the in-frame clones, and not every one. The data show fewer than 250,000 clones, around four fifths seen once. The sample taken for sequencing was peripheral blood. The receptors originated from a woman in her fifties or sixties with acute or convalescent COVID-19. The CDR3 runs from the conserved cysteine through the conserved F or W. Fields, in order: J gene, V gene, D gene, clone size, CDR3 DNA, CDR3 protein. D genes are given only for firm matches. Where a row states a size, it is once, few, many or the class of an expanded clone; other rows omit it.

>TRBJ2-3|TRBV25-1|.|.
TGTGCCAGCAGTGAATCGCACGAGAGAGAGGAAGTCACAGATACGCAGTATTTT
CASSESHEREEVTDTQYF
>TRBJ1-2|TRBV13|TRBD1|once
TGTGCCAGCAGCACCAGAGTCGGGACAGGGAACTATGGCTACACCTTC
CASSTRVGTGNYGYTF
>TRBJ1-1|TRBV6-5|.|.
TGTGCCAGCAGCAGTTACACTGAAGCTTTCTTT
CASSSYTEAFF
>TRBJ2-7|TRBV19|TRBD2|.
TGTGCCAGTAGTCCCCTAGCGGGGGCTACCTACGAGCAGTACTTC
CASSPLAGATYEQYF
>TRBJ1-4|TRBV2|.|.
TGTGCCAGCCGCTTGGTCCGGAATGAAAAACTGTTTTTT
CASRLVRNEKLFF
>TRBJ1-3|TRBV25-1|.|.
TGTGCCAGCAGTGAAACTACAGGGACTGGAAACACCATATATTTT
CASSETTGTGNTIYF
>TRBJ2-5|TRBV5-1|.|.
TGCGCCAGCAGCCGGCAGGGGCCATCACAAGAGACCCAGTACTTC
CASSRQGPSQETQYF
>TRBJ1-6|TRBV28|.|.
TGTGCCATCACAGACCACTCCTATAATTCACCCCTCCACTTT
CAITDHSYNSPLHF
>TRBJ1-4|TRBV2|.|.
TGTGCCAGCAGTGAGAAAGGGCGGGGGGAAAAACTGTTTTTT
CASSEKGRGEKLFF
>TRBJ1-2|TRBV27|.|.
TGTGCCAGCAGTTCCGAGGGGGACTATGGCTACACCTTC
CASSSEGDYGYTF
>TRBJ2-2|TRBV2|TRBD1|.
TGTGCCAGCCTGGGGGACAGGGTGTATACCGGGGAGCTGTTTTTT
CASLGDRVYTGELFF
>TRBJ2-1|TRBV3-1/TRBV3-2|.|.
TGTGCCAGCAGCCAAGATTCGCGGATGCAGTTCTTC
CASSQDSRMQFF
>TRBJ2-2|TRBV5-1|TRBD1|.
TGCGCCAGCAGCTTACTCGGGACAGGCCTGAACACCGGGGAGCTGTTTTTT
CASSLLGTGLNTGELFF
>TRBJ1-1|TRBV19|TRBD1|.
TGTGCCAGTAGTGAGGGACAGGGATGGAACACTGAAGCTTTCTTT
CASSEGQGWNTEAFF
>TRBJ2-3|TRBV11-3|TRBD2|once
TGTGCCAGCAGCGCCCGAACGACAGCGGGAGGTACAGATACGCAGTATTTT
CASSARTTAGGTDTQYF
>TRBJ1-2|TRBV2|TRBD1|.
TGTGCCAGCAGTCAAAAGGCCACAGGGGGCGGTGTTAATGGCTACACCTTC
CASSQKATGGGVNGYTF